The 19 T cell receptor beta chains below come from one sample, sequenced in a study of T cells in Graves' hyperthyroidism and ophthalmopathy. Amplified TCR beta CDR3 regions came from RNA transcripts. Initially, a first-round RT-PCR of the TCR CDR3 employed the HTBI primer set. TCRdb passed the multiplex PCR reads through MiXCR, listing each CDR3 protein once. The table lists 370,000 or so distinct CDR3 sequences, 15% to 18% of them singletons. Sequencing was performed on blood. All receptors come from a woman between 18 and 29 years old with Graves' hyperthyroidism that later progressed to Graves' ophthalmopathy.

This clonotype was recorded many times. This sequence joins TRBV6-6 and TRBJ2-7, with 9 bases identical to TRBD1. V lost 4 bases to trimming and J lost 2 bases; unmatched junction nucleotides: 6. CDR3 length equals 15 residues. Germline CDR1 reads MNHNY; CDR2 reads SVGAGI (reference sequence). DNA for the CDR3: TGTGCCAGCAGTTCTGGGACAGGGAACCCCTACGAGCAGTACTTC. This translates into CASSSGTGNPYEQYF.

This clonotype was seen repeatedly, ten times or more. J is TRBJ2-1 and V is TRBV6-1; tentative D call: TRBD2 (5 bases). The CDR3 length is 13 residues. The ends were cut back, 5 bases at V and 12 bases at J, with 17 bases in the middle. CDR1 and CDR2 (germline): MNHNS, SASEGT. The chain's CDR3 is CASSYGGRVGQFF. In nucleotides, the CDR3 is TGTGCCAGCAGTTACGGCGGGCGAGTGGGGCAGTTCTTC.

This clonotype was observed at least ten times. The chain couples TRBV3-1 to TRBJ1-2; 9 bases map to TRBD1. The germline V gene has CDR1 LGHDT and CDR2 YNNKEL (reference sequence). The V gene end was trimmed by 6 bases and the J gene end by 5 bases; junction bases not matched to a gene: 7. The CDR3 sequence is 14 residues long. The CDR3 coding sequence is TGTGCCAGCAGTACAGGGGGCGGCGGTTATGGCTACACCTTC. Its protein is CASSTGGGGYGYTF.

In this sample, this clonotype turned up a few times. The rearrangement uses TRBV11-2 and TRBJ1-2, with no clear D. Germline CDR1 SGHAT, CDR2 FQNNGV. V lost 2 bases to trimming and J lost 5 bases, with 15 bases between them. The CDR3 sequence is 15 residues long. This chain's CDR3 is CASSLSGRSVYGYTF. CDR3 DNA: TGTGCCAGCAGCTTAAGTGGCAGGAGCGTATATGGCTACACCTTC.

This clonotype was observed a handful of times. The rearrangement uses TRBV6-1 and TRBJ1-5, with TRBD1 matching over 9 bases. V lost 8 bases, J lost 6 bases, and 11 bases stayed unmatched. From germline, CDR1 is MNHNS and CDR2 SASEGT. This CDR3 has 15 amino acids. The CDR3 spells CASGRTGGIFQPQHF. DNA for the CDR3: TGTGCCAGCGGGAGAACAGGGGGCATCTTTCAGCCCCAGCATTTT.

This sequence joins TRBV7-9 and TRBJ1-1; D is ambiguous. The germline V gene encodes CDR1 SEHNR and CDR2 FQNEAQ (reference sequence). The CDR3 runs to 15 residues. Trimming left V 3 bases short and J 7 bases short, with 18 bases between. The CDR3 here is CASSLGNTGSGEAFF. The CDR3 nucleotides read TGTGCCAGCAGCTTGGGGAACACGGGAAGCGGTGAAGCTTTCTTT.

The V call is TRBV7-2, the J call TRBJ2-7; D is undetermined. Trimming took off 5 bases at V and 3 bases at J, with 11 bases between the two ends. This CDR3 has 13 amino acids. Germline CDR1 SGHTA, CDR2 FQGNSA. The CDR3 is CASSPYNVYEQYF. In DNA, the CDR3 is TGTGCCAGCAGCCCATATAACGTCTACGAGCAGTACTTC.

This clonotype was detected only once. V and J are TRBV19 and TRBJ2-1; D gene ambiguous. This CDR3 spans 14 amino acids. The V gene's germline CDR1 is LNHDA and CDR2 SQIVND (reference sequence). V gave up 0 bases and J gave up 5 bases, with 8 bases separating them. The CDR3 coding sequence is TGTGCCAGTAGTATAGAACTTGCCAACAATGAGCAGTTCTTC. Protein: CASSIELANNEQFF.

This clonotype was recorded a few times. This chain links TRBV10-2 with TRBJ1-1; a possible D gene is TRBD1 (6 bases). Germline assignment: CDR1 WSHSY and CDR2 SAAADI. The CDR3 consists of 12 residues. Deletions cut 10 bases from V and 1 base from J, with 10 bases between. The CDR3 nucleotides are TGCGCCACCCAGACAGGGAACACTGAAGCTTTCTTT. Amino acid sequence: CATQTGNTEAFF.

The genes are TRBV7-9 and TRBJ2-1; TRBD1 is a possible D gene (5 bases). This CDR3 has 15 residues. CDR1 and CDR2 (germline): SEHNR, FQNEAQ (reference sequence). The germline V and J ends were trimmed by 1 base and 6 bases, with 13 bases remaining between them. The CDR3: CASSLVSGPLNEQFF. The CDR3 region has the DNA TGTGCCAGCAGCTTAGTGTCAGGGCCACTCAATGAGCAGTTCTTC.

This clonotype was seen at least ten times. V is TRBV28 and J is TRBJ1-4; TRBD1 is a possible D gene (6 bases). V lost 6 bases, J lost 6 bases, and 17 bases lay in between. Germline V gives CDR1 MDHEN, CDR2 SYDVKM. The CDR3 spans 15 residues. In nucleotides, the CDR3 is TGTGCCAGCAGACTAGGAACAGGGAGTTATGAAAAACTGTTTTTT. This translates into CASRLGTGSYEKLFF.

This clonotype was observed a few times. V and J are TRBV27 and TRBJ1-2; no definite D call. The V gene lost 0 bases and the J gene lost 5 bases, with 7 bases spanning the gap. CDR1 and CDR2 from the germline V gene are MNHEY and SMNVEV (reference sequence). The CDR3 is made up of 13 amino acids. CDR3 sequence reads: CASSLSIEYGYTF. CDR3 DNA: TGTGCCAGCAGTTTATCCATAGAATATGGCTACACCTTC.

The V gene is TRBV25-1, the J gene TRBJ1-3; no definite D call. Trimming removed 2 bases from V and 2 bases from J, with 7 bases in between. The CDR3 extends over 14 amino acids. Germline V gene data show CDR1 as MGHDK and CDR2 as SYGVNS. CDR3 loop: CASSERTTGNTIYF. CDR3 coding DNA: TGTGCCAGCAGTGAAAGGACTACTGGAAACACCATATATTTT.

The chain couples TRBV7-9 to TRBJ2-5, with D possibly matching TRBD2 (5 bases). V was pared by 0 bases and J by 4 bases, with 12 bases between. Germline CDR1 reads SEHNR; CDR2 reads FQNEAQ (reference sequence). The CDR3 runs 15 residues. The CDR3 DNA reads TGTGCCAGCAGCTTAGCGAGGGCCCGCACAGAGACCCAGTACTTC. It is translated as CASSLARARTETQYF.

This chain uses TRBV5-1 with TRBJ1-2; D uncertain. With 3 bases removed from V and 2 bases from J, the gap between germline ends came to 11 bases. This CDR3 has 14 amino acids. Germline CDR1 is SGHRS and CDR2 is YFSETQ. CDR3 sequence reads: CASSSRVQNYGYTF. Written as DNA, the CDR3 is TGCGCCAGCAGCTCCCGGGTCCAGAACTATGGCTACACCTTC.

This clonotype turned up a few times. This rearrangement joins TRBV20-1 to TRBJ1-5, with D maybe TRBD1 (5 bases). Germline-derived CDR1 and CDR2 are DFQATT and SNEGSKA (reference sequence). Trimming removed 0 bases from V and 7 bases from J, with 13 bases in between. The CDR3 covers 14 residues. CDR3 in amino acids: CSARDVQVEQPQHF. Here the CDR3 DNA reads TGCAGTGCTAGAGATGTACAGGTGGAACAGCCCCAGCATTTT.

This clonotype was picked up many times. V and J are TRBV24-1 and TRBJ2-7; possible D gene TRBD2, 5 bases. V lost 9 bases, J lost 4 bases, and 12 bases lay in between. Germline CDR1 reads KGHDR; CDR2 reads SFDVKD. The CDR3 is made up of 12 amino acids. CDR3 DNA: TGTGCCACCCAGAGCGAGGGATACGAGCAGTACTTC. This encodes CATQSEGYEQYF.

This clonotype was seen many times. The V gene is TRBV6-1, the J gene TRBJ2-7; TRBD2 agrees at 12 bases. Germline CDR1 and CDR2: MNHNS and SASEGT. The CDR3 is made up of 15 amino acids. The V segment lost 4 bases and the J segment 0 bases; nucleotides outside the gene matches: 1. The CDR3 coding sequence is TGTGCCAGCAGTGGGACTAGCGGGGCCTCCTACGAGCAGTACTTC. Protein product: CASSGTSGASYEQYF.

This clonotype was observed a few times. The chain links TRBV19 to TRBJ2-1; 11 nucleotides match TRBD2. V lost 1 base to trimming and J lost 9 bases; unmatched junction nucleotides: 5. Per the germline V gene, CDR1 is LNHDA and CDR2 is SQIVND (reference sequence). The CDR3 totals 15 residues. CDR3 residues: CASSIVSGRAVEQFF. The CDR3, as DNA: TGTGCCAGTAGTATAGTTAGCGGGAGGGCCGTTGAGCAGTTCTTC.